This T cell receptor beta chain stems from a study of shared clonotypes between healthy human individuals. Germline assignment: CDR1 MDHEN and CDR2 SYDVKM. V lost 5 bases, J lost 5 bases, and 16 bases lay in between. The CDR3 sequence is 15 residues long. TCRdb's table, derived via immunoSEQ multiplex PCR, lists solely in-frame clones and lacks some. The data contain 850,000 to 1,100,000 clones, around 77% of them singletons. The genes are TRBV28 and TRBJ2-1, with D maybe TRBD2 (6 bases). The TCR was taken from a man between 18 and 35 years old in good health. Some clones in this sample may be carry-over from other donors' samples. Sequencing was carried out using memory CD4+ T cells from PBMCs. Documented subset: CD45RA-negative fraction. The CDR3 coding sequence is TGTGCCAGCAGTGCCTCGGCCGGACTAAACAATGAGCAGTTCTTC. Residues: CASSASAGLNNEQFF.